This passage covers 5 T cell receptor beta chains from one sample sequenced in a study of spatial heterogeneity in lung cancer. TCRdb re-analysed the 5' RACE reads in MiXCR, keeping a single row per CDR3 protein. The sample lists some 83,000 distinct CDR3 sequences; under 25% were seen once. This sample's time point: sample taken at primary tumor resection. Whole RNA came from tumor, nontumor lung or frozen PBMC and was sequenced without being sorted. The sample in question was PBMCs, obtained at surgery. The receptors originated from a male donor with early-stage non-small cell lung cancer.

This chain uses TRBV28 with TRBJ2-7; perhaps TRBD2 as D (5 bases). Germline V gives CDR1 MDHEN, CDR2 SYDVKM. Trimming stripped 3 bases from V and 0 bases from J, with 12 bases between. This CDR3 spans 15 amino acids. CDR3 protein: CASSFGLPSSYEQYF. CDR3 coding DNA: TGTGCCAGCAGTTTCGGACTCCCGAGCTCCTACGAGCAGTACTTC.

This clonotype has at least ten counts. The rearrangement links TRBV12-3 or TRBV12-4 to TRBJ2-1; 7 positions agree with TRBD2. This CDR3 has 13 residues. V was pared by 5 bases and J by 13 bases, with 11 bases of the junction left unmatched. Here the CDR3 reads CASSPRRGGRQFF. CDR3 nucleotides: TGTGCCAGCAGTCCTCGACGGGGCGGGAGACAGTTCTTC.

This clonotype was counted between two and nine times. This chain links TRBV28 with TRBJ1-2, with D possibly matching TRBD1 (5 bases). The germline V gene has CDR1 MDHEN and CDR2 SYDVKM. V was cut by 5 bases and J by 8 bases, with 27 bases left in between. This CDR3 has 17 amino acids. Here the CDR3 reads CASSLIPSGTPLRGYTF. In DNA form, the CDR3 reads TGTGCCAGCAGTCTCATCCCATCGGGGACTCCCCTAAGGGGCTACACCTTC.

There are a few counts of this clonotype. The rearrangement uses TRBV5-1 and TRBJ2-4, with 8 positions matching TRBD1. Per the germline V gene, CDR1 is SGHRS and CDR2 is YFSETQ. CDR3 length equals 16 residues. The ends lost 0 bases at V and 2 bases at J; junction bases unmatched: 4. The CDR3 reads CASSLGQGASKNIQYF. The CDR3 nucleotides are TGCGCCAGCAGCTTGGGTCAGGGGGCGTCCAAAAACATTCAGTACTTC.

This clonotype appeared a few times. This chain joins TRBV5-1 and TRBJ2-5, with 11 bases identical to TRBD2. V lost 1 base, J lost 3 bases, and 8 bases stayed unmatched. CDR1 SGHRS and CDR2 YFSETQ come from the germline V gene. This CDR3 has 17 amino acids. The chain's CDR3 is CASSLTPGTSGKETQYF. The CDR3 nucleotides read TGCGCCAGCAGCTTGACCCCTGGGACTAGCGGAAAAGAGACCCAGTACTTC.